The clone carrying this T cell receptor beta chain was counted a few times. Its antigen is as yet unknown. Germline CDR1 and CDR2: MNHEY and SVGAGI. V lost 4 bases, J lost 4 bases, and 20 bases lay in between. The CDR3 totals 17 residues. Time point meaning: pre-sensitization, week 0. Treatment of the sample: therapeutic diphenylcyclopropenone sensitization with weekly scalp DPC. This entry comes from a study of human T cells and chemical hapten exposure. Study overall: Women made up most patients, who had alopecia areata, totalis or universalis. General observations from the study: In the PT1 data, expanded TCR counts showed a positive correlation with patch test score.

The library attached unique molecular identifiers to individual cDNA molecules. TCRdb independently ran MiXCR on the RACE reads; one entry per CDR3 protein. The table shows tens of thousands of distinct CDR3 sequences, with 12% to 15% occurring only once. The chain uses TRBV6-5 and TRBJ2-1; D is perhaps TRBD1 (9 bases). This TCR derives from a woman in her fifties or sixties with alopecia areata. Some clones in this sample may be carry-over from other donors' samples. The input for sequencing was whole blood, taken in connection with sensitization to the hapten diphenylcyclopropenone (DPC). For the CDR3, the DNA is TGTGCCAGCAGTTGGGACAGGGAGTCGGGAGGGTACAATGAGCAGTTCTTC. Translating gives CASSWDRESGGYNEQFF.